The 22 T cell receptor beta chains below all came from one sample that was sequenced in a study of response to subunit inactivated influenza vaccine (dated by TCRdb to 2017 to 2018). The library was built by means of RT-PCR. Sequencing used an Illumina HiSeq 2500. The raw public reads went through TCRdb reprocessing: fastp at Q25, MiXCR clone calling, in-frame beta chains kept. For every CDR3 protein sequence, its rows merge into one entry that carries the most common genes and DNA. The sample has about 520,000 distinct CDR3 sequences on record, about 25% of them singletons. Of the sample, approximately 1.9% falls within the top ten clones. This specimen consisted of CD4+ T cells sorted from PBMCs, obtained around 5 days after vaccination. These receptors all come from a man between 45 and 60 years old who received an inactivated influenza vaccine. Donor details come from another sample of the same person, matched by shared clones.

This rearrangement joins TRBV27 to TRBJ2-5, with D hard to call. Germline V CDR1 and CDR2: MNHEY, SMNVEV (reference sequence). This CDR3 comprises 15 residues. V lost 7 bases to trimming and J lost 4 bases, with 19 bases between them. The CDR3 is CASTRKGGRLETQYF. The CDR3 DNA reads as TGTGCCAGCACCCGAAAGGGCGGAAGATTAGAGACCCAGTACTTC.

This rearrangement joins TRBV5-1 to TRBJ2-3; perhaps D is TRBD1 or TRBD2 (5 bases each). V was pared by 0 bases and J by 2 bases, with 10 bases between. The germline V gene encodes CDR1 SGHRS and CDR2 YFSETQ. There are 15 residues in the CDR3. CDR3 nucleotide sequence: TGCGCCAGCAGCTTGGGTATAGGGACCACAGATACGCAGTATTTT. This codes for CASSLGIGTTDTQYF.

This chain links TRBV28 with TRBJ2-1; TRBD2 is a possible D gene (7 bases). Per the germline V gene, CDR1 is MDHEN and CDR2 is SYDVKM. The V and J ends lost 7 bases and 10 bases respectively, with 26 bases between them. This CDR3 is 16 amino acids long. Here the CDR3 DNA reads TGTGCCAGCACCAAAAGGACCGGGGGGCGCGTGATGGAGCAGTTCTTC. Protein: CASTKRTGGRVMEQFF.

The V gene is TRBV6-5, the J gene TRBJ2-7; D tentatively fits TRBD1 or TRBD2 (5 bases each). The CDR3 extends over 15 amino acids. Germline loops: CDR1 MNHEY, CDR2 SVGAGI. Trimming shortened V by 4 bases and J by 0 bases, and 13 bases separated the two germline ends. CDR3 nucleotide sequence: TGTGCCAGCAGTTCCCCGGGACGCCTCTCCTACGAGCAGTACTTC. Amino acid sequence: CASSSPGRLSYEQYF.

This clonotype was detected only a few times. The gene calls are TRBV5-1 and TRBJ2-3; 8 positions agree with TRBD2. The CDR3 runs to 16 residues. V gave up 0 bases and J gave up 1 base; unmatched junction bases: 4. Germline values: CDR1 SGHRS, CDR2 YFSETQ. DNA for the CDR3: TGCGCCAGCAGCTTGGGAGCGGGAGCTGGCACAGATACGCAGTATTTT. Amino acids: CASSLGAGAGTDTQYF.

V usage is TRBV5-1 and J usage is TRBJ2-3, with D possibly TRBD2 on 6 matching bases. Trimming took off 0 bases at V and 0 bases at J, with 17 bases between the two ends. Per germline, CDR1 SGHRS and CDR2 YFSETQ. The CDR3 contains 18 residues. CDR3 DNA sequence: TGCGCCAGCAGCTTGGCATGGACTACCGGGGATAGCACAGATACGCAGTATTTT. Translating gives CASSLAWTTGDSTDTQYF.

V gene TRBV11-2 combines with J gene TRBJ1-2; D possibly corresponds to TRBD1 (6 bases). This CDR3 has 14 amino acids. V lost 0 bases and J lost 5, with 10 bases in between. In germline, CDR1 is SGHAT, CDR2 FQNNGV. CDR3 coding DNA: TGTGCCAGCAGCTTAGAGGGGGGGGCGTATGGCTACACCTTC. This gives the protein CASSLEGGAYGYTF. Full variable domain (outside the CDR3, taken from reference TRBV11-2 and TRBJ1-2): EAGVAQSPRYKIIEKRQSVAFWCNPISGHATLYWYQQILGQGPKLLIQFQNNGVVDDSQLPKDRFSAERLKGVDSTLKIQPAKLEDSAVYLCASSLEGGAYGYTFGSGTRLTVV.

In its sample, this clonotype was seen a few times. CDR3 residues: CASSADRRPAINYGYTF. In DNA, the CDR3 is TGTGCCAGCAGTGCGGACAGGCGTCCCGCGATAAACTATGGCTACACCTTC. V and J are TRBV2 and TRBJ1-2; TRBD1 agrees at 7 bases. The CDR3 spans 17 residues. Losses at the gene ends were 4 bases for V and 2 bases for J; bases not matched to a gene: 13. The V gene's germline CDR1 is SNHLY and CDR2 FYNNEI.

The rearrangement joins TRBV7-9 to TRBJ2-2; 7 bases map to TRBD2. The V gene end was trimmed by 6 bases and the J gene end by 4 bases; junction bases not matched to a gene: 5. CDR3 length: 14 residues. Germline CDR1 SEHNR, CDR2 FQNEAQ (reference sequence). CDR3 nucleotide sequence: TGTGCCAGCAGTAAAAGCGGGGCCACCGGGGAGCTGTTTTTT. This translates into CASSKSGATGELFF.

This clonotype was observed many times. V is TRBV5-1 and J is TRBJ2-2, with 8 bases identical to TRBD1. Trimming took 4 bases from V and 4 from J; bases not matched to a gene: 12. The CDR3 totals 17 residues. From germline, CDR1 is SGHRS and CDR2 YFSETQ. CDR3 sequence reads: CASSPIPGQAGTGELFF. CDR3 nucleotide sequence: TGCGCCAGCAGCCCCATACCGGGACAGGCCGGCACCGGGGAGCTGTTTTTT.

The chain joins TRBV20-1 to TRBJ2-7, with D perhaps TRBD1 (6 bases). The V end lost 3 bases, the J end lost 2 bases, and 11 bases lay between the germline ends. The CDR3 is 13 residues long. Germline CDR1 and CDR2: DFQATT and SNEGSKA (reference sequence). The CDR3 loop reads CSASGGQPYEQYF. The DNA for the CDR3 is TGCAGTGCTAGTGGGGGCCAACCCTACGAGCAGTACTTC.

CDR3 sequence reads: CASSRNREDTGELFF. The DNA of the CDR3 is TGTGCCAGCAGCCGAAATAGGGAGGACACCGGGGAGCTGTTTTTT. The J gene is TRBJ2-2, the V gene TRBV11-2; tentatively, D is TRBD2 (6 bases). CDR3 length equals 15 residues. Germline lookup yields CDR1 SGHAT and CDR2 FQNNGV. Trimming pared 5 bases from V and 3 bases from J, leaving 13 bases between.

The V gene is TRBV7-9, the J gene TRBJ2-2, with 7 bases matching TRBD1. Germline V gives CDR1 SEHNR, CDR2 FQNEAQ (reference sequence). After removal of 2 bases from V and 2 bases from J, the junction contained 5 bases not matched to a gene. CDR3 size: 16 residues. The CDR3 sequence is CASSLLGTANTGELFF. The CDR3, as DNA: TGTGCCAGCAGCTTACTGGGGACAGCTAACACCGGGGAGCTGTTTTTT.

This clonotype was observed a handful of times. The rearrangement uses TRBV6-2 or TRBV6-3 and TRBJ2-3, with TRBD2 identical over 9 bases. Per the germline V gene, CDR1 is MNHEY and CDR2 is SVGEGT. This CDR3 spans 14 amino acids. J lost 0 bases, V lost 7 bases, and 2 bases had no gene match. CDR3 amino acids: CASNLAGSTDTQYF. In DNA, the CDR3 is TGTGCCAGCAACCTAGCGGGGAGCACAGATACGCAGTATTTT.

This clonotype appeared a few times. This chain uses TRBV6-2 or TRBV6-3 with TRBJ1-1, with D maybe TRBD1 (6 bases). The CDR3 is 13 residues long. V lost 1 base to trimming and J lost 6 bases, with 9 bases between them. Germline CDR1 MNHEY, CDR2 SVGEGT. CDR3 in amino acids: CASSYYRAPEAFF. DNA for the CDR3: TGTGCCAGCAGTTACTACAGGGCGCCTGAAGCTTTCTTT.

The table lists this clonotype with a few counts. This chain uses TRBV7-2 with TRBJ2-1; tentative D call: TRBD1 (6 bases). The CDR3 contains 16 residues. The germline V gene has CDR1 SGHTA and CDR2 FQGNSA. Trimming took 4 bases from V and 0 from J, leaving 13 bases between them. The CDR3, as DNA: TGTGCCAGCAGCTCGCATACAGGGAGCTCCTACAATGAGCAGTTCTTC. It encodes CASSSHTGSSYNEQFF. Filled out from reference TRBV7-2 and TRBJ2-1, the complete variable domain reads GAGVSQSPSNKVTEKGKDVELRCDPISGHTALYWYRQSLGQGLEFLIYFQGNSAPDKSGLPSDRFSAERTGGSVSTLTIQRTQQEDSAVYLCASSSHTGSSYNEQFFGPGTRLTVL.

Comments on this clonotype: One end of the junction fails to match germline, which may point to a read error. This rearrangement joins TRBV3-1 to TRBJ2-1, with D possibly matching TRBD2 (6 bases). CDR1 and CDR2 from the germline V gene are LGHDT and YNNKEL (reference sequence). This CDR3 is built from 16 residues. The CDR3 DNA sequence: TGTGCCAGCAGCCAAGACGGGGGTAGGTCCTACAATGAGCGGTTCTTC. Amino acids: CASSQDGGRSYNERFF.

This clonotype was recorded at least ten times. CDR3 coding DNA: TGCGCCAGCAGCTTTCGGGGTCGTACAGATACGCAGTATTTT. Protein: CASSFRGRTDTQYF. The chain carries TRBV5-1 and TRBJ2-3, with TRBD2 as a possible D gene (5 bases). This CDR3 comprises 14 residues. Trimming pared 2 bases from V and 3 bases from J, leaving 10 bases between. The germline V gene has CDR1 SGHRS and CDR2 YFSETQ.

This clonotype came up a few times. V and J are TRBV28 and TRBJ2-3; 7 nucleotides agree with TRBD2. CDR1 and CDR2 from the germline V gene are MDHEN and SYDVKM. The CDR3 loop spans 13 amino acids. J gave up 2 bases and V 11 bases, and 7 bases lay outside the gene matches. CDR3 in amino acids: CAGGGLLTDTQYF. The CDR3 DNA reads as TGTGCCGGCGGGGGATTACTCACAGATACGCAGTATTTT.

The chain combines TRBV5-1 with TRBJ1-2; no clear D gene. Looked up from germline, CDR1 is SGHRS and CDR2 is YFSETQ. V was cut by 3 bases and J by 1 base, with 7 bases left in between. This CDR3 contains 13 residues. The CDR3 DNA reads TGCGCCAGCAGCTGGGAGAGTAACTATGGCTACACCTTC. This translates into CASSWESNYGYTF.

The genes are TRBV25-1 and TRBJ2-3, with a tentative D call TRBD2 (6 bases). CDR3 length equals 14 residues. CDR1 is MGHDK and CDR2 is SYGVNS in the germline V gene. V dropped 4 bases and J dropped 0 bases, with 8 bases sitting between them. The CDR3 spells CASSAGGSTDTQYF. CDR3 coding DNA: TGTGCCAGCAGTGCCGGGGGAAGCACAGATACGCAGTATTTT.

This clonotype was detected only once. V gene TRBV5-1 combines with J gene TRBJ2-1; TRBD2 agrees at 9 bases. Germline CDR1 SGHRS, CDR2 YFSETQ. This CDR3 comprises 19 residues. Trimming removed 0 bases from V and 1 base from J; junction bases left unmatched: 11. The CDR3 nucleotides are TGCGCCAGCAGCTTGGCAGCGGGAGGAGCCTCTTTTTCCTACAATGAGCAGTTCTTC. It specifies CASSLAAGGASFSYNEQFF.